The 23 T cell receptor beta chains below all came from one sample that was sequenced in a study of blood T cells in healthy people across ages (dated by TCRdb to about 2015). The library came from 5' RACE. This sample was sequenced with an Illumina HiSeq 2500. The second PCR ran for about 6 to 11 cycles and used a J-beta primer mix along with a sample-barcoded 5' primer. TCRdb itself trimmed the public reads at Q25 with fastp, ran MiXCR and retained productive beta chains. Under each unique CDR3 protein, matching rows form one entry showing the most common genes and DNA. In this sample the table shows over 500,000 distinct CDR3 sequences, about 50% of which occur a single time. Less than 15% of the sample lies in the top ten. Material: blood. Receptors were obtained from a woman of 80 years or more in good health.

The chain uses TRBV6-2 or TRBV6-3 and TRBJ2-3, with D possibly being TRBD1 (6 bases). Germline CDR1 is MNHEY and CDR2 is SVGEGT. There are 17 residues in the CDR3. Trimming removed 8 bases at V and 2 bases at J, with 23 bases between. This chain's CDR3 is CASVYPSAGVFTDTQYF. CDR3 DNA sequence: TGTGCCAGCGTTTACCCGTCGGCAGGGGTATTCACAGATACGCAGTATTTT.

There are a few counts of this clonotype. The CDR3 DNA sequence: TGTGCCATCAGTGATGGGGCCAGGGGGCCGGCCGGGGAGCTGTTTTTT. This sequence encodes CAISDGARGPAGELFF. The chain links TRBV10-3 to TRBJ2-2; 8 bases align to TRBD1. J gave up 6 bases and V 3 bases, and 9 bases lay outside the gene matches. Germline CDR1 reads ENHRY; CDR2 reads SYGVKD. This CDR3 region has 16 residues.

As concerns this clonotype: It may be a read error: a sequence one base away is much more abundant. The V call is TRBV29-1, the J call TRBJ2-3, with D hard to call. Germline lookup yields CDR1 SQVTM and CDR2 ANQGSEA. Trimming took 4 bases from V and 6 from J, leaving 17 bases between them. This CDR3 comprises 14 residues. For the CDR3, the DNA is TGCAGCGTTGGAGCAGGTATGAAGTCGGATACGCAGTATTTT. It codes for CSVGAGMKSDTQYF.

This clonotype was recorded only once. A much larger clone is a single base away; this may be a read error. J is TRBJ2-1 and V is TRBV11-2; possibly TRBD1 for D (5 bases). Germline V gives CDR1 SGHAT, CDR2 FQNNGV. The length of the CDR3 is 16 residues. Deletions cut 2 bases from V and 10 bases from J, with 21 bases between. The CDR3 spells CASSLNGAVEHGEQFF. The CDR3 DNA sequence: TGTGCCAGCAGCTTAAATGGGGCGGTCGAGCACGGGGAGCAGTTCTTC. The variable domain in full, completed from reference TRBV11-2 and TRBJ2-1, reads EAGVAQSPRYKIIEKRQSVAFWCNPISGHATLYWYQQILGQGPKLLIQFQNNGVVDDSQLPKDRFSAERLKGVDSTLKIQPAKLEDSAVYLCASSLNGAVEHGEQFFGPGTRLTVL.

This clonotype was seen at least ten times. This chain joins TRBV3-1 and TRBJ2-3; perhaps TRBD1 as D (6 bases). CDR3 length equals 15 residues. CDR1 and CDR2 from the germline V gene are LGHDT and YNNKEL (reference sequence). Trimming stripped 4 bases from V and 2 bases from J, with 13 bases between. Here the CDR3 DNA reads TGTGCCAGCAGCCGTGCAGGGGTCATCACAGATACGCAGTATTTT. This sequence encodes CASSRAGVITDTQYF.

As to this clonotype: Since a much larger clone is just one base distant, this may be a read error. The DNA for the CDR3 is TGTGCCAGCAGTGCTACGGGACTAGCGAATACGCAGTATTTT. Protein sequence: CASSATGLANTQYF. The chain has TRBV12-3 or TRBV12-4 and TRBJ2-3, with 10 bases lining up with TRBD2. CDR3 length: 14 amino acids. V dropped 5 bases and J dropped 7; count of bases not matched to a gene: 6.

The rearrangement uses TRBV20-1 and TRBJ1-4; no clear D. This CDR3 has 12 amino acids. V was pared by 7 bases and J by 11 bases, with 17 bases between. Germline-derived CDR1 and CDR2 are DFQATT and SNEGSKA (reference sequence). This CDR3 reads CSVGDTWQKLFF. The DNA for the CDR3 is TGCAGTGTAGGAGACACCTGGCAGAAACTGTTTTTT.

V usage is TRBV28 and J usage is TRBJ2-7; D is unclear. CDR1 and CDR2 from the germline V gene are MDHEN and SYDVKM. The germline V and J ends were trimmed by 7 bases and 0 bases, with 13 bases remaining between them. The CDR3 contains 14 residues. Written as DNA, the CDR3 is TGTGCCAGCACCCCAGCTCAGGCCTCCTACGAGCAGTACTTC. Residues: CASTPAQASYEQYF. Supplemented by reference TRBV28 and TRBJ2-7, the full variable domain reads DVKVTQSSRYLVKRTGEKVFLECVQDMDHENMFWYRQDPGLGLRLIYFSYDVKMKEKGDIPEGYSVSREKKERFSLILESASTNQTSMYLCASTPAQASYEQYFGPGTRLTVT.

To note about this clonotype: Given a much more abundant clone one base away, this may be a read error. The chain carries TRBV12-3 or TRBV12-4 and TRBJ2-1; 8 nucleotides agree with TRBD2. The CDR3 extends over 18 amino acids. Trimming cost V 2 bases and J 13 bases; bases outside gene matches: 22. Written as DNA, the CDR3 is TGTGCCAGCAGTTTACGGTTCACTAGCGGCGGATTTCTTCAGACCCAGTTCTTC. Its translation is CASSLRFTSGGFLQTQFF.

In DNA form, the CDR3 reads TGTGCCAGTAGTATAGGGGGAAAGGGAAAGCCCCAGCATTTT. Encoded protein: CASSIGGKGKPQHF. The chain employs TRBV19 and TRBJ1-5, with D uncertain. The V end lost 1 base, the J end lost 8 bases, and 12 bases lay between the germline ends. The CDR3 covers 14 residues. Germline CDR1 and CDR2: LNHDA and SQIVND (reference sequence).

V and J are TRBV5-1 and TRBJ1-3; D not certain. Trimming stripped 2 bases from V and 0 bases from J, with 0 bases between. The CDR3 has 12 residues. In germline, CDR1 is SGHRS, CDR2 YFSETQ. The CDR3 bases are TGCGCCAGCAGCTTCTCTGGAAACACCATATATTTT. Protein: CASSFSGNTIYF.

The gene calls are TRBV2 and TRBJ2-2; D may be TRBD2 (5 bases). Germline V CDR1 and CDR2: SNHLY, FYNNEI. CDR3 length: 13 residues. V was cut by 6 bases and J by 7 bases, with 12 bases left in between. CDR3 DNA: TGTGCCAGCAGGGTGGAGGTTAACGGGGAGCTGTTTTTT. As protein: CASRVEVNGELFF.

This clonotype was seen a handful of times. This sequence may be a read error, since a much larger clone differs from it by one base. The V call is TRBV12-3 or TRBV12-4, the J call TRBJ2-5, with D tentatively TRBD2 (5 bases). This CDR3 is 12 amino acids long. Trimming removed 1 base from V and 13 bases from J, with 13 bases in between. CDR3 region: CASSLGGFFPYF. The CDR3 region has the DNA TGTGCCAGCAGTTTAGGCGGGTTCTTTCCGTACTTC.

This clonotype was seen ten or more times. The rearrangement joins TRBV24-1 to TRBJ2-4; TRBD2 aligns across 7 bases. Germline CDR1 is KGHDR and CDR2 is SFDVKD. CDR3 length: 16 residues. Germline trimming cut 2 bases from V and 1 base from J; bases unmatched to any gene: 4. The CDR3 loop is CATSDSVGGAKNIQYF. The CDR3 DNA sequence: TGTGCCACCAGTGATTCCGTGGGGGGGGCCAAAAACATTCAGTACTTC.

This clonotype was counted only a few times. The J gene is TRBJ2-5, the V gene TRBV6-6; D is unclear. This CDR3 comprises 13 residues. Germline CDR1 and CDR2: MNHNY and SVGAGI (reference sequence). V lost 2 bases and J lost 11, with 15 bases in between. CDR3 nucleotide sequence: TGTGCCAGCAGTTACCTTAAACGGAATGAGCAGTACTTC. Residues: CASSYLKRNEQYF.

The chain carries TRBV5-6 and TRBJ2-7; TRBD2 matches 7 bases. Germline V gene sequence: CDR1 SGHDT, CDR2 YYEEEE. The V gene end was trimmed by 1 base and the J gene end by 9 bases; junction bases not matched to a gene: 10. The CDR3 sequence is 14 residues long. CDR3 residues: CASSLRQGGYRQYF. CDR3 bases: TGTGCCAGCAGCTTGCGCCAGGGAGGGTACAGGCAGTACTTC.

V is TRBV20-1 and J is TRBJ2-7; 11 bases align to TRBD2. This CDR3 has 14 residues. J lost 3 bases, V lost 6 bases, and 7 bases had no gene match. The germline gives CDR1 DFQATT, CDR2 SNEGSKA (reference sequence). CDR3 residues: CSARTGLADYEQYF. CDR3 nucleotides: TGCAGTGCCAGAACGGGACTAGCGGACTACGAGCAGTACTTC.

The CDR3 DNA reads as TGCGCCAGCAGCTTGGTGCCAGGGAGGACCGGGGAGCTGTTTTTT. Encoded protein: CASSLVPGRTGELFF. The rearrangement links TRBV5-1 to TRBJ2-2; perhaps TRBD2 as D (6 bases). The V end was cut by 0 bases, the J end by 5 bases, with 11 bases between. The CDR3 covers 15 residues. Germline-derived CDR1 and CDR2 are SGHRS and YFSETQ.

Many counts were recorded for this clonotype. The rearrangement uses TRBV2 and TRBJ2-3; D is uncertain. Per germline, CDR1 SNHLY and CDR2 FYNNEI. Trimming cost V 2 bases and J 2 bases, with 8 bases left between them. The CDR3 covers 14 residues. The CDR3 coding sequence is TGTGCCAGCAGTGAATGGGCCATCACAGATACGCAGTATTTT. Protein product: CASSEWAITDTQYF. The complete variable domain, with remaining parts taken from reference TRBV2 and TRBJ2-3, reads EPEVTQTPSHQVTQMGQEVILRCVPISNHLYFYWYRQILGQKVEFLVSFYNNEISEKSEIFDDQFSVERPDGSNFTLKIRSTKLEDSAMYFCASSEWAITDTQYFGPGTRLTVL.

The CDR3 DNA is TGCAGCGTTGAGACCCAAACAATGCGATACGGAGCTTTCTTT. Amino acids: CSVETQTMRYGAFF. J is TRBJ1-1 and V is TRBV29-1; D is uncertain. Germline CDR1 and CDR2: SQVTM and ANQGSEA. V was clipped by 3 bases and J by 10 bases, with 21 bases between them. The CDR3 spans 14 residues.

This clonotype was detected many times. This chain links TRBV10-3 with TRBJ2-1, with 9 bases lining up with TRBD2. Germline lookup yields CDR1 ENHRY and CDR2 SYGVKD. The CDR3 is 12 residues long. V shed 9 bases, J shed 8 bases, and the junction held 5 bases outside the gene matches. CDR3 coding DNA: TGTGCCATTGGACTAGCGCAGGATGAGCAGTTCTTC. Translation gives CAIGLAQDEQFF.

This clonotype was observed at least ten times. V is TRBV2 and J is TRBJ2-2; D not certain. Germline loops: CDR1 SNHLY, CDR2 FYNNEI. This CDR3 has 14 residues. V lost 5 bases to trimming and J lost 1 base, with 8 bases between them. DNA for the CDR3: TGTGCCAGCAGTTTGGGGTTGAACACCGGGGAGCTGTTTTTT. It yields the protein CASSLGLNTGELFF.

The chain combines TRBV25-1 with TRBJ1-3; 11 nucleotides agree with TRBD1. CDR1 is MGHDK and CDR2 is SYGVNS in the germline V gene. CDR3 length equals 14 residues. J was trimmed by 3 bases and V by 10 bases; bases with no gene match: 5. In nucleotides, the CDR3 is TGTGCCACCCGGGACAGGGGGTTTGGAAACACCATATATTTT. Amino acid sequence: CATRDRGFGNTIYF.